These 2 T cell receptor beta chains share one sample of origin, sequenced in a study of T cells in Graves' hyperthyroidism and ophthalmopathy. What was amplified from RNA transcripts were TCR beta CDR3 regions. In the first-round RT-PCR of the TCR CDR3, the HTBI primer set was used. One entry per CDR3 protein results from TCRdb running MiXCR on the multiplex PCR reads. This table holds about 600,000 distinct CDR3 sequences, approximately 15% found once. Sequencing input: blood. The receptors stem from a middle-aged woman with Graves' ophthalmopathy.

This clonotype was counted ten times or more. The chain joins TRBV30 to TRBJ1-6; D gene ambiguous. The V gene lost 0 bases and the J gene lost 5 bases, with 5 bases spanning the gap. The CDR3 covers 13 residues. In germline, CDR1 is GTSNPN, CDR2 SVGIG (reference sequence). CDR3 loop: CAWSVGDNSPLHF. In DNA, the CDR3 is TGTGCCTGGAGTGTTGGGGATAATTCACCCCTCCACTTT.

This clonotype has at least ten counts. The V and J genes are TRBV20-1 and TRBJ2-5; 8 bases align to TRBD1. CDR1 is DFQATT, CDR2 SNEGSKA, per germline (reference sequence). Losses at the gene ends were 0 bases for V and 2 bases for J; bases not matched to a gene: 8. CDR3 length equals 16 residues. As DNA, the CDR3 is TGCAGTGCTAGAGACTCTACAGGGGGATTTCAAGAGACCCAGTACTTC. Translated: CSARDSTGGFQETQYF.